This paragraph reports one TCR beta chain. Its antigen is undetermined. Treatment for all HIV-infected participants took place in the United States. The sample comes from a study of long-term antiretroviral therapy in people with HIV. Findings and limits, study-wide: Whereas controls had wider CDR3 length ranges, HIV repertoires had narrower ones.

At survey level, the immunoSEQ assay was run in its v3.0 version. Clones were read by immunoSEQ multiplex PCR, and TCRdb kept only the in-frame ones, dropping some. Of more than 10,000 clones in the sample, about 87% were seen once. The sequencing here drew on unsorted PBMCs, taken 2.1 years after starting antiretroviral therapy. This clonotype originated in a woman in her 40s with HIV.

This CDR3 reads CASSSVGTGNQPQHF. In DNA form, the CDR3 reads TGTGCCAGCAGCTCCGTAGGGACAGGCAATCAGCCCCAGCATTTT. The V and J genes are TRBV6-5 and TRBJ1-5, with 7 bases fitting TRBD1. V trimming: 6 bases; J trimming: 2 bases; junction bases outside the gene matches: 7. Germline V gene sequence: CDR1 MNHEY, CDR2 SVGAGI. The CDR3 extends over 15 amino acids.